These T cell receptor beta chains were read from a single sample in a study of CD8+ T cells in alopecia areata. TCRdb's copy holds only in-frame clones and misses some; the assay was immunoSEQ multiplex PCR. Of some 42,000 clones listed, roughly 92% were seen once; the top ten hold around 18%. The material was CD8+ T cells sorted from blood, obtained at week 24, from a patient treated with tofacitinib. The receptor source for this set is a human donor with alopecia areata. CDR3s include the opening cysteine and the closing phenylalanine or tryptophan. Each record gives: J gene, V gene, D gene, clone size, CDR3 protein, CDR3 DNA. A D gene is named only where the DNA matches it firmly. Only some rows state a clone size, as once, few, many or a class for expanded clones.

>TRBJ2-5|TRBV29-1|-|-
CSVDRGGVETQYF
TGCAGCGTTGACAGGGGAGGCGTAGAGACCCAGTACTTC
>TRBJ2-1|TRBV5-4|-|-
CASSSAGIEQFF
TGTGCCAGCAGCAGTGCAGGTATTGAGCAGTTCTTC
>TRBJ2-1|TRBV2|-|-
CASFPPGGDPYNEQFF
TGTGCCAGCTTTCCTCCGGGCGGGGATCCCTACAATGAGCAGTTCTTC
>TRBJ2-3|TRBV27|TRBD2|-
CASSPSGDSTDTQYF
TGTGCCAGCAGTCCTAGCGGGGATAGCACAGATACGCAGTATTTT
>TRBJ2-1|TRBV5-6|-|-
CASSLEGGPGAYNEQFF
TGTGCCAGCAGCTTGGAAGGCGGGCCGGGGGCTTACAATGAGCAGTTCTTC
>TRBJ1-4|TRBV29-1|-|-
CSVKVAWDEKLFF
TGCAGCGTCAAAGTAGCCTGGGATGAAAAACTGTTTTTT
>TRBJ2-5|TRBV30|TRBD2|-
CAWSVVAGGETQYF
TGTGCCTGGAGTGTTGTAGCGGGGGGGGAGACCCAGTACTTC
>TRBJ2-5|TRBV20-1|-|-
CSPAQETQYF
TGCAGCCCGGCCCAAGAGACCCAGTACTTC
>TRBJ2-7|TRBV27|-|-
CASSLQGGEQYF
TGTGCCAGCAGTTTGCAGGGAGGCGAGCAGTACTTC
>TRBJ2-3|TRBV19|TRBD2|-
CASSLRTSGGALADTQYF
TGTGCCAGTAGTCTCCGGACTAGCGGGGGGGCACTCGCAGATACGCAGTATTTT
>TRBJ2-1|TRBV27|-|-
CASSLWNEQFF
TGTGCCAGCAGTCTATGGAATGAGCAGTTCTTC
>TRBJ2-3|TRBV7-3|TRBD2|-
CASSLLAGGADTQYF
TGTGCCAGCAGCTTACTCGCGGGGGGTGCGGATACGCAGTATTTT
>TRBJ2-1|TRBV27|-|-
CASSFPGNEQFF
TGTGCCAGCAGTTTCCCCGGGAATGAGCAGTTCTTC
>TRBJ2-1|TRBV29-1|TRBD2|-
CSVRTSGAFNSYNEQFF
TGCAGCGTTAGGACTAGCGGGGCGTTTAACTCCTACAATGAGCAGTTCTTC
>TRBJ2-7|TRBV6-1|-|-
CALVDNSYEQYF
TGTGCCTTAGTCGACAACTCCTACGAGCAGTACTTC
>TRBJ2-7|TRBV30|-|-
CAWSVGQVYGQYF
TGTGCCTGGAGTGTTGGGCAGGTCTACGGGCAGTACTTC
>TRBJ2-7|TRBV19|TRBD1|-
CASSIEGTGSYEQYF
TGTGCCAGTAGTATTGAGGGGACAGGCTCCTACGAGCAGTACTTC
>TRBJ2-1|TRBV6-5|-|-
CASSYLSGVDEQFF
TGTGCCAGCAGTTACCTCTCAGGGGTGGATGAGCAGTTCTTC
>TRBJ2-2|TRBV7-9|-|-
CASSYPGTNTGELFF
TGTGCCAGCAGTTACCCAGGGACGAACACCGGGGAGCTGTTTTTT
>TRBJ2-7|TRBV28|-|once
CASSLSGAYYEQYF
TGTGCCAGCAGTTTATCAGGGGCCTACTACGAGCAGTACTTC
>TRBJ2-6|TRBV4-2|TRBD1|-
CASSQETGGSGANVLTF
TGTGCCAGCAGCCAGGAGACAGGGGGCAGCGGGGCCAACGTCCTGACTTTC
>TRBJ2-7|TRBV5-4|-|once
CASSPDSSYEQYF
TGTGCCAGCAGCCCGGACAGTTCCTACGAGCAGTACTTC
>TRBJ2-7|TRBV29-1|-|-
CSVGDENSYEQYF
TGCAGCGTTGGGGACGAAAACTCCTACGAGCAGTACTTC
>TRBJ2-7|TRBV7-9|-|-
CASTEGDKAYEQYF
TGTGCCAGCACCGAAGGGGACAAGGCCTACGAGCAGTACTTC
>TRBJ2-7|TRBV29-1|TRBD1|-
CSVARGYEQYF
TGCAGCGTGGCCAGGGGGTACGAGCAGTACTTC
>TRBJ2-5|TRBV13|-|-
CASSLRQGQETQYF
TGTGCCAGCAGCTTACGGCAGGGCCAAGAGACCCAGTACTTC
>TRBJ2-7|TRBV29-1|-|-
CSVEDLAGYEQYF
TGCAGCGTTGAGGATCTGGCGGGTTACGAGCAGTACTTC
>TRBJ2-7|TRBV7-2|-|-
CASSLGAGVPYEQYF
TGTGCCAGCAGCTTAGGTGCAGGGGTACCCTACGAGCAGTACTTC
>TRBJ2-3|TRBV2|-|-
CASIASVGPDTQYF
TGTGCCAGCATTGCTAGCGTAGGCCCAGATACGCAGTATTTT
>TRBJ2-3|TRBV29-1|-|-
CSVYDPRISTDTQYF
TGCAGCGTTTATGACCCTCGGATTAGCACAGATACGCAGTATTTT
>TRBJ2-7|TRBV28|-|once
CASSPPLLAYEQYF
TGTGCCAGCAGTCCTCCCCTCCTGGCGTACGAGCAGTACTTC
>TRBJ2-1|TRBV5-1|-|-
CASSFLGTDEQFF
TGCGCCAGCAGCTTCTTGGGGACCGATGAGCAGTTCTTC
>TRBJ2-7|TRBV6-6|-|-
CASRFSYEQYF
TGTGCCAGCAGATTCTCCTACGAGCAGTACTTC
>TRBJ2-7|TRBV7-9|-|-
CASSLYGGPYEQYF
TGTGCCAGCAGCTTATACGGGGGCCCCTACGAGCAGTACTTC
>TRBJ2-7|TRBV7-8|TRBD1|-
CASSPEDRLYEQYF
TGTGCCAGCAGCCCGGAGGACAGGCTATACGAGCAGTACTTC
>TRBJ2-5|TRBV27|-|-
CASSSRQVETQYF
TGTGCCAGCAGTTCCCGACAGGTGGAGACCCAGTACTTC
>TRBJ2-7|TRBV7-9|TRBD2|-
CASSTLAGHSYEQYF
TGTGCCAGCAGCACCTTAGCGGGGCACTCCTACGAGCAGTACTTC
>TRBJ2-7|TRBV28|-|-
CASSPVSPLRGYEQYF
TGTGCCAGCAGTCCCGTCTCACCCCTAAGAGGCTACGAGCAGTACTTC
>TRBJ2-7|TRBV5-8|-|-
CASSSRDILSYEQYF
TGTGCCAGCAGCTCCCGGGACATTCTATCCTACGAGCAGTACTTC
>TRBJ2-5|TRBV28|TRBD1|medium-sized
CASRDRGQGETQYF
TGTGCCAGCAGGGACAGGGGGCAAGGGGAGACCCAGTACTTC
>TRBJ2-7|TRBV6-5|-|-
CASTYGTSYEQYF
TGTGCCAGCACCTACGGCACCTCCTACGAGCAGTACTTC
>TRBJ2-1|TRBV7-9|-|-
CASSFQVGGIYEQFF
TGTGCCAGCAGCTTCCAAGTGGGGGGTATCTATGAGCAGTTCTTC
>TRBJ2-1|TRBV30|TRBD2|once
CAWSWGGFNEQFF
TGTGCCTGGAGTTGGGGAGGGTTCAATGAGCAGTTCTTC
>TRBJ2-1|TRBV10-3|TRBD1|-
CAISDYSARDSSPTNYNEQFF
TGTGCCATCAGTGACTACTCCGCGAGGGACAGCAGCCCTACTAACTACAATGAGCAGTTCTTC
>TRBJ2-3|TRBV30|TRBD2|-
CAWGSGTQYF
TGTGCCTGGGGTAGCGGGACGCAGTATTTT
>TRBJ2-3|TRBV28|-|-
CASSLGGTITDTQYF
TGTGCCAGCAGTTTAGGTGGAACCATCACAGATACGCAGTATTTT
>TRBJ2-2|TRBV5-4|-|-
CASSPPEGNTGELFF
TGTGCCAGCAGCCCGCCCGAGGGGAACACCGGGGAGCTGTTTTTT
>TRBJ2-7|TRBV7-9|-|-
CASSPRGDTYEQYF
TGTGCCAGCAGCCCCCGTGGGGATACCTACGAGCAGTACTTC
>TRBJ2-3|TRBV5-4|TRBD2|-
CASSLVGGSTDTQYF
TGTGCCAGCAGCTTGGTCGGGGGGTCGACAGATACGCAGTATTTT
>TRBJ2-7|TRBV4-1|TRBD1|-
CASSQGGQGAIYEQYF
TGCGCCAGCAGCCAAGGGGGACAGGGAGCCATTTACGAGCAGTACTTC
>TRBJ2-7|TRBV27|TRBD2|-
CASRDGGGDEQYF
TGTGCCAGCAGGGATGGGGGGGGAGACGAGCAGTACTTC
>TRBJ2-2|TRBV29-1|-|-
CSVVGRTGELFF
TGCAGCGTTGTCGGACGCACCGGGGAGCTGTTTTTT
>TRBJ1-1|TRBV23-1|-|-
CASSQSEGLSNTEAFF
TGCGCCAGCAGTCAATCCGAGGGACTTTCGAACACTGAAGCTTTCTTT
>TRBJ2-5|TRBV7-9|-|-
CASSLDHRWTQYF
TGTGCCAGCAGCTTAGACCACCGCTGGACCCAGTACTTC
>TRBJ2-7|TRBV13|TRBD1|once
CASSLTGGNYEQYF
TGTGCCAGCAGCCTGACAGGGGGCAACTACGAGCAGTACTTC
>TRBJ2-7|TRBV19|TRBD2|-
CASTSGGETAYEQYF
TGTGCCAGCACTAGCGGGGGCGAAACAGCCTACGAGCAGTACTTC
>TRBJ2-7|TRBV4-3|TRBD1|-
CASSQDIGTASYEQYF
TGCGCCAGCAGCCAAGATATCGGGACAGCTTCCTACGAGCAGTACTTC
>TRBJ2-7|TRBV10-3|-|-
CAISDARGYEQYF
TGTGCCATCAGTGACGCCAGGGGATACGAGCAGTACTTC
>TRBJ2-7|TRBV29-1|-|once
CSVEVGAYEQYF
TGCAGCGTTGAGGTGGGAGCGTACGAGCAGTACTTC